These 7 T cell receptor beta chains originate from one sample sequenced in a study of blood T cell repertoires in COVID-19. TCRdb keeps only in-frame clones here, not all; method: immunoSEQ multiplex PCR. The sample lists approximately 150,000 clones; around nine tenths were seen once. What was sequenced was peripheral blood. These receptors all stem from a woman in her forties or fifties with acute or convalescent COVID-19.

J is TRBJ1-6 and V is TRBV11-1, with TRBD1 as a possible D gene (6 bases). The germline CDR1 and CDR2 sequences are SGHAT and FQDESV (reference sequence). The CDR3 sequence is 14 residues long. V shed 4 bases and J shed 9 bases, with 13 bases lying between them. As DNA, the CDR3 is TGTGCCAGCAGCTCGGACAGCCAGGGTTCACCCCTCCACTTT. Its translation is CASSSDSQGSPLHF.

The J gene is TRBJ1-6, the V gene TRBV5-4, with a tentative D call TRBD1 (6 bases). Germline V gene lookup returns CDR1 SGHNT and CDR2 YYREEE (reference sequence). The ends were cut back, 4 bases at V and 2 bases at J, with 13 bases in the middle. This CDR3 spans 16 amino acids. In nucleotides, the CDR3 is TGTGCCAGCAGCGCAACAGGGAATACCTATAATTCACCCCTCCACTTT. Translating gives CASSATGNTYNSPLHF.

The genes are TRBV6-5 and TRBJ1-1; 7 bases are a match to TRBD1. This CDR3 spans 12 amino acids. Trimming at V came to 6 bases and at J to 6 bases, leaving 4 bases not matched to a gene. CDR1 and CDR2 (germline): MNHEY, SVGAGI. The CDR3 DNA reads as TGTGCCAGCAGGGGGGGACAGCCTGAAGCTTTCTTT. Translating it yields CASRGGQPEAFF.

V is TRBV7-9 and J is TRBJ1-2, with 7 bases that match TRBD1. Germline assignment: CDR1 SEHNR and CDR2 FQNEAQ (reference sequence). The CDR3 loop spans 16 amino acids. Unmatched junction bases numbered 10, after V lost 1 base and J lost 5 bases. The CDR3 reads CASSLEGAGTIYGYTF. DNA for the CDR3: TGTGCCAGCAGCTTAGAGGGGGCAGGAACCATTTATGGCTACACCTTC.

CDR3 nucleotide sequence: TGTGCCAGCAGAATACAGGGTACTGAAGCTTTCTTT. Its translation is CASRIQGTEAFF. The rearrangement joins TRBV11-1 to TRBJ1-1, with a tentative D call TRBD1 (6 bases). V gave up 6 bases and J gave up 5 bases, with 10 bases separating them. The CDR3 sequence is 12 residues long. CDR1 is SGHAT, CDR2 FQDESV, per germline (reference sequence).

V usage is TRBV3-1 (or the pseudogene TRBV3-2) and J usage is TRBJ2-1; D perhaps matches TRBD2 (6 bases). V lost 4 bases, J lost 9 bases, and 16 bases lay in between. Germline lookup yields CDR1 LGHDT and CDR2 YNNKEL (reference sequence). The CDR3 consists of 14 residues. The CDR3 sequence: CASSPPGAGSEQFF. The CDR3 DNA sequence: TGTGCCAGCAGCCCGCCCGGAGCCGGGAGTGAGCAGTTCTTC.

V usage is TRBV4-1 and J usage is TRBJ2-1; 11 nucleotides match TRBD2. V lost 7 bases, J lost 3 bases, and 11 bases stayed unmatched. Germline values: CDR1 MGHRA, CDR2 YSYEKL. The length of the CDR3 is 17 residues. CDR3 in DNA: TGCGCCAGCAATGGACAGTATGGGACTAGCGGCTACAATGAGCAGTTCTTC. Its translation is CASNGQYGTSGYNEQFF.